The source of this T cell receptor beta chain is a study of T cell repertoires in ileal Crohn's disease. By its share, this clone is medium-sized. The method was immunoSEQ multiplex PCR; TCRdb's version includes in-frame clones alone and lacks a portion of them. The table shows around 10,000 clones, with more than 70% occurring only once. The time point is: neoterminal ileum biopsy at postoperative endoscopy, about 6 months after surgery. CDR3 length equals 15 residues. J gave up 4 bases and V 7 bases, and 11 bases lay outside the gene matches. CDR1 is SGHRS, CDR2 YFSETQ, per germline. Sequencing was carried out using ileal tissue. This TCR came from an adult with Crohn's disease. The chain recombines TRBV5-1 with TRBJ1-5; 7 bases line up with TRBD1. CDR3 loop: CASRPDPGGNQPQHF. CDR3 nucleotide sequence: TGCGCCAGCCGCCCGGACCCAGGGGGAAATCAGCCCCAGCATTTT.